These T cell receptor beta chains were read from a single sample in a study of T cells in Graves' hyperthyroidism and ophthalmopathy. TCRdb independently ran MiXCR on the multiplex PCR reads; one entry per CDR3 protein. Found here are around 300,000 distinct CDR3 sequences, roughly 15% of them singletons; the top ten hold around 30%. What was sequenced was blood. The source of these receptors is a woman in her forties or fifties with Graves' hyperthyroidism that later progressed to Graves' ophthalmopathy. Both conserved end residues are part of each CDR3. The D gene is left open where the match is weak. A clone size is listed for some rows: how often the clone was seen (once, few, many), or a class if it is expanded.

V: TRBV29-1; D: -; J: TRBJ1-4; size: many; DNA: TGCAGCGTTACCCAGGGGTTGGCTAATGAAAAACTGTTTTTT; CDR3: CSVTQGLANEKLFF
V: TRBV5-1; D: TRBD1; J: TRBJ2-7; size: many; DNA: TGCGCCAGCAGCTTCGGACAGGATCTTTACGAGCAGTACTTC; CDR3: CASSFGQDLYEQYF
V: TRBV6-5; D: -; J: TRBJ2-1; size: many; DNA: TGTGCCAGCAGTTACTCTGCCGTTAGTTCCTACAATGAGCAGTTCTTC; CDR3: CASSYSAVSSYNEQFF
V: TRBV12-3/TRBV12-4; D: -; J: TRBJ1-3; size: many; DNA: TGTGCCAGCAGTTTAGGAGGGGCCTGGAAGTCAAACACCATATATTTT; CDR3: CASSLGGAWKSNTIYF
V: TRBV20-1; D: -; J: TRBJ2-5; size: many; DNA: TGCAGTGCGAAGAATCCTCTAGATTCCCAAGAGACCCAGTACTTC; CDR3: CSAKNPLDSQETQYF
V: TRBV24-1; D: -; J: TRBJ2-7; size: many; DNA: TGTGCCACCAGCGAACAGGGTTCCCACGAGCAGTACTTC; CDR3: CATSEQGSHEQYF
V: TRBV2; D: -; J: TRBJ1-6; size: many; DNA: TGTGCCAGCAGTGTCAGTGCTGGAGGGCTTAATTCACCCCTCCACTTT; CDR3: CASSVSAGGLNSPLHF
V: TRBV6-6; D: -; J: TRBJ1-1; size: many; DNA: TGTGCCAGCAGTTACGAGGAAGCCTACACTGAAGCTTTCTTT; CDR3: CASSYEEAYTEAFF
V: TRBV2; D: -; J: TRBJ1-2; size: many; DNA: TGTGCCAGCAGTGAAGTGGGCAGTTTTTATGGCTACACCTTC; CDR3: CASSEVGSFYGYTF
V: TRBV7-9; D: TRBD1; J: TRBJ2-7; size: -; DNA: TGTGCCAGCAGCTTGGCCGGGACAGTCAACGAGCAGTACTTC; CDR3: CASSLAGTVNEQYF
V: TRBV18; D: -; J: TRBJ1-1; size: many; DNA: TGTGCCAGCTCACCACGGACGGTGAACACTGAAGCTTTCTTT; CDR3: CASSPRTVNTEAFF